This T cell receptor beta chain was profiled in a study of OX40 agonist ivuxolimab in advanced cancers. Study-level information: Patients were about 83% male with ages roughly 23 to 79, mean roughly 64.

With regard to this clone: As yet, its antigen is unknown. Relative to the germline gene, one junction end is altered; a read error may explain this.

This table comes from immunoSEQ multiplex PCR, and its TCRdb copy is limited to in-frame clones, with some not included. This sample has nearly 65,000 clones, with about 89% found just once. The CDR3 is made up of 15 amino acids. CDR1 and CDR2 from the germline V gene are SNHLY and FYNNEI. Findings of the study overall: CD8+ T cells showed, on average, more clonal expansion than CD4+ cells. Low normalized clonal expansion also occurred in some nonresponding patients. Antigen specificity was not determined for the expanded peripheral T cells.

The chain links TRBV2 to TRBJ1-4; D possibly corresponds to TRBD1 (5 bases). The sequencing used CD4+ or CD8+ T cells sorted from blood, collected in a trial of the OX40 agonist ivuxolimab. The source is an adult with an advanced solid tumor such as melanoma, head and neck, liver or kidney cancer. DNA of the CDR3: TGTGCCAGCAGTGAAACCGCAGGGTCTCTGAAAAACCTGTTTTTT. Protein sequence: CASSETAGSLKNLFF.